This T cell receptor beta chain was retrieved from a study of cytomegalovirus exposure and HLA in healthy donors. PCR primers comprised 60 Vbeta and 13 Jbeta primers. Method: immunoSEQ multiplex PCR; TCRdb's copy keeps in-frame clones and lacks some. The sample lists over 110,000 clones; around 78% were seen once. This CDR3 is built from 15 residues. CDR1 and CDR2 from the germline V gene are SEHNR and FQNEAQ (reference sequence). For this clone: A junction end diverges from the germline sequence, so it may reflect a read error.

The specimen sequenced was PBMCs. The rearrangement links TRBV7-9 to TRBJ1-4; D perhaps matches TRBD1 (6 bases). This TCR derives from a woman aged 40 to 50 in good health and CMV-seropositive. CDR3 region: CSSSLATGLIEKLFF. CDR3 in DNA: TGTTCCAGCAGCTTAGCCACAGGGCTGATTGAAAAACTGTTTTTT.